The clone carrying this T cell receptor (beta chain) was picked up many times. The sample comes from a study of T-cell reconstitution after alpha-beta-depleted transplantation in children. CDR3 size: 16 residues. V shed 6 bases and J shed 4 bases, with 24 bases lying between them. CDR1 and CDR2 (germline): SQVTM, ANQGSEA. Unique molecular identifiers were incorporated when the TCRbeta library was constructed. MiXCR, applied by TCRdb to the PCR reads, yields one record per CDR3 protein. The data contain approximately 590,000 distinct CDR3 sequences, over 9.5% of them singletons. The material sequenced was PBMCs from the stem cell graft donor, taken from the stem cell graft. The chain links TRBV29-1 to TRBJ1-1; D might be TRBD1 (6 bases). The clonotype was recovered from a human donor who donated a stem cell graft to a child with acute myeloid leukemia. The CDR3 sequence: CSVGAAGGLGGTEAFF. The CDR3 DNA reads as TGCAGCGTCGGAGCCGCGGGGGGGCTAGGCGGCACTGAAGCTTTCTTT.